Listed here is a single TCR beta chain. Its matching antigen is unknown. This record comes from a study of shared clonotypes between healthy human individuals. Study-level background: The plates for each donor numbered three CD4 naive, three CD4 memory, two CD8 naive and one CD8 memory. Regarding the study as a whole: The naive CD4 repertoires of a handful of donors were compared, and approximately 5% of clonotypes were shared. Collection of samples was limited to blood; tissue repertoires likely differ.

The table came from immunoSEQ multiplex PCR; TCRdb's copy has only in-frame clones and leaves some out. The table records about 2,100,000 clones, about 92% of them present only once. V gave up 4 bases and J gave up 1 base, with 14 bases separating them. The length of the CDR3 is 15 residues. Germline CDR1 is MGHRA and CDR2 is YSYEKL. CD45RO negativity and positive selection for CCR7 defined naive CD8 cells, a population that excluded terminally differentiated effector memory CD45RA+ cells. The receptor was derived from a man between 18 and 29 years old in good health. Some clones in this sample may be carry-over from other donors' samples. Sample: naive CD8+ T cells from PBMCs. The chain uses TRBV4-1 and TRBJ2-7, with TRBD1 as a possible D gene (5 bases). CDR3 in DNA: TGCGCCAGCAGCCCTTATTTGACAGAGTCCTACGAGCAGTACTTC. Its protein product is CASSPYLTESYEQYF.